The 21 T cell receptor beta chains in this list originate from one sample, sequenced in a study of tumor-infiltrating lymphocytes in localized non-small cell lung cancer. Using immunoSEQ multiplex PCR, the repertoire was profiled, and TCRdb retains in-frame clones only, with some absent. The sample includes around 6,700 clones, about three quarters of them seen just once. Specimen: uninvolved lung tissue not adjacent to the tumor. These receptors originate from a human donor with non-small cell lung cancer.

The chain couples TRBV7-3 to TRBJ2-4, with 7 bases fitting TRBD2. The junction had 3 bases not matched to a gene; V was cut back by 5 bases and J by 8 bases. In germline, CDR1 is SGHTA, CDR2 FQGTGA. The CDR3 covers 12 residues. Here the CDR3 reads CASSVGRDIQYF. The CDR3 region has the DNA TGTGCCAGCAGCGTGGGGAGGGACATTCAGTACTTC. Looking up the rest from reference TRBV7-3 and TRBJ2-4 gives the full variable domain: GAGVSQTPSNKVTEKGKYVELRCDPISGHTALYWYRQSLGQGPEFLIYFQGTGAADDSGLPNDRFFAVRPEGSVSTLKIQRTERGDSAVYLCASSVGRDIQYFGAGTRLSVL.

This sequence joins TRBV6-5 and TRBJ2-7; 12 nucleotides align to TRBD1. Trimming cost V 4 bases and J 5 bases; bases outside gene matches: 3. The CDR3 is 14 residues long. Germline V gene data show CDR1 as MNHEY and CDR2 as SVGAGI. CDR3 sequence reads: CASSSGDRGHEQYF. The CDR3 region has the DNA TGTGCCAGCAGTTCCGGGGACAGGGGGCACGAGCAGTACTTC.

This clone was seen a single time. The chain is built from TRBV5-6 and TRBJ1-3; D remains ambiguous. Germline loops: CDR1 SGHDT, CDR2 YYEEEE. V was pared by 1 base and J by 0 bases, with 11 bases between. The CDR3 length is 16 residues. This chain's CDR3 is CASSLTSRNSGNTIYF. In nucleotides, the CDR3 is TGTGCCAGCAGCTTGACGTCCCGGAACTCTGGAAACACCATATATTTT.

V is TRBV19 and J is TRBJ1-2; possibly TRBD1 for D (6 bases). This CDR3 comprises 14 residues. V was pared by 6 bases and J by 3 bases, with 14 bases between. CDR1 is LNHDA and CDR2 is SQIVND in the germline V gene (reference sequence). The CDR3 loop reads CASSLGHRDYGYTF. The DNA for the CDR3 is TGTGCCAGTAGCCTGGGACATAGAGACTATGGCTACACCTTC. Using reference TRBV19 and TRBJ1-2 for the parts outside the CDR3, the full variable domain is DGGITQSPKYLFRKEGQNVTLSCEQNLNHDAMYWYRQDPGQGLRLIYYSQIVNDFQKGDIAEGYSVSREKKESFPLTVTSAQKNPTAFYLCASSLGHRDYGYTFGSGTRLTVV.

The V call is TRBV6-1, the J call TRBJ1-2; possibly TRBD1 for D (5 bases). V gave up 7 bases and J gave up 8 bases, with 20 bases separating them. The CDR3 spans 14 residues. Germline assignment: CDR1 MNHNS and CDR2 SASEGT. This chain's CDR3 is CASTPAAGKRGYTF. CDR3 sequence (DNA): TGTGCCAGCACTCCTGCGGCAGGGAAAAGAGGCTACACCTTC.

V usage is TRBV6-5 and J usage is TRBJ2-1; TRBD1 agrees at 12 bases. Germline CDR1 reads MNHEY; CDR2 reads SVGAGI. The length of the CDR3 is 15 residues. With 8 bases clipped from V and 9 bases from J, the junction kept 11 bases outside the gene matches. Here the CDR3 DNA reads TGTGCCAGCTCCTCGGGGACAGGGGGCATAAGTGAGCAGTTCTTC. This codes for CASSSGTGGISEQFF.

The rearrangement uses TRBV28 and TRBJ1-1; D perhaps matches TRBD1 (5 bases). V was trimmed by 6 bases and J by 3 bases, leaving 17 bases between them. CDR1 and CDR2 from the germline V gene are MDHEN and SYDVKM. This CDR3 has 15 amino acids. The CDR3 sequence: CASSPRNGGDTEAFF. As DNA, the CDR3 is TGTGCCAGCAGCCCCAGGAACGGGGGTGACACTGAAGCTTTCTTT. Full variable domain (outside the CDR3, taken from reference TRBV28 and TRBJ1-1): DVKVTQSSRYLVKRTGEKVFLECVQDMDHENMFWYRQDPGLGLRLIYFSYDVKMKEKGDIPEGYSVSREKKERFSLILESASTNQTSMYLCASSPRNGGDTEAFFGQGTRLTVV.

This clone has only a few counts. CDR3 bases: TGCAGCGTTATTACTCCCGAAGCTTTCTTT. Translation gives CSVITPEAFF. J is TRBJ1-1 and V is TRBV29-1; D gene ambiguous. Germline CDR1 reads SQVTM; CDR2 reads ANQGSEA. This CDR3 comprises 10 residues. Trimming left V 5 bases short and J 8 bases short, with 9 bases between.

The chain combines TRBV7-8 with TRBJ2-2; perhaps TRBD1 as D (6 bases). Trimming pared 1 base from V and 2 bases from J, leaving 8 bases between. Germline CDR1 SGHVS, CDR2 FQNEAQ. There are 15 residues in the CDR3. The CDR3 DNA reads TGTGCCAGCAGCTTAGGGACAGATAACACCGGGGAGCTGTTTTTT. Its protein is CASSLGTDNTGELFF. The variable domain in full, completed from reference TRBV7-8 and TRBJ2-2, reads GAGVSQSPRYKVAKRGQDVALRCDPISGHVSLFWYQQALGQGPEFLTYFQNEAQLDKSGLPSDRFFAERPEGSVSTLKIQRTQQEDSAVYLCASSLGTDNTGELFFGEGSRLTVL.

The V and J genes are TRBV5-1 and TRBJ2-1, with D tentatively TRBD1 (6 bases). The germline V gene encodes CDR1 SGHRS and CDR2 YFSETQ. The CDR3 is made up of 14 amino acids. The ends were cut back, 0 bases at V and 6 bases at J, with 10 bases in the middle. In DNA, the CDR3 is TGCGCCAGCAGCTTGGGGACAGCAAGCAATGAGCAGTTCTTC. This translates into CASSLGTASNEQFF.

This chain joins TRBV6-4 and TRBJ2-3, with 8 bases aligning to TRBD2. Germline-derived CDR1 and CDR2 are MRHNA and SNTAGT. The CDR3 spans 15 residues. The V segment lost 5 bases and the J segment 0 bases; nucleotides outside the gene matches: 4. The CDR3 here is CASSIGGESTDTQYF. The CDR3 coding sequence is TGTGCCAGCAGTATCGGGGGGGAGAGCACAGATACGCAGTATTTT.

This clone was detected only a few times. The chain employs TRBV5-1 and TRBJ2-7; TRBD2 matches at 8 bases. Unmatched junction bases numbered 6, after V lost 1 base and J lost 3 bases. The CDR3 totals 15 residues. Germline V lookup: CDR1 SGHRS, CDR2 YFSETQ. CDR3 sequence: CASSLWTAGGYEQYF. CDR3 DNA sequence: TGCGCCAGCAGCTTGTGGACCGCGGGAGGCTACGAGCAGTACTTC.

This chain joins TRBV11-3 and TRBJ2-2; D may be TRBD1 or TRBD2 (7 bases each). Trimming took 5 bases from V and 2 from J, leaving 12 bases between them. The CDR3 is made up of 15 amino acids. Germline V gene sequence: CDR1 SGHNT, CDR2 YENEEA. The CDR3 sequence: CASSGGDRNTGELFF. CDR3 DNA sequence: TGTGCCAGCAGCGGGGGGGACAGAAACACCGGGGAGCTGTTTTTT.

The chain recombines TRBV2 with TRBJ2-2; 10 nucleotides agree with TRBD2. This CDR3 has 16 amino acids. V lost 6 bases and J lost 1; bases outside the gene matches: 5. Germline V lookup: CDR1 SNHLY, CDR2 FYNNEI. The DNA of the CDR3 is TGTGCCAGCAGGGCTTTAGCGGGAGGGAACACCGGGGAGCTGTTTTTT. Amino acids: CASRALAGGNTGELFF.

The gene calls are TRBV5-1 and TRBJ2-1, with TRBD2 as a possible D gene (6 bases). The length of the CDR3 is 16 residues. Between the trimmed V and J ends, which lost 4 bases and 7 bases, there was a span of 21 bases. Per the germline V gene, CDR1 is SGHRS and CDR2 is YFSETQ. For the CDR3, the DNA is TGCGCCAGCAGCAAGAAAGCGGGTCCGGAGGGGAATGAGCAGTTCTTC. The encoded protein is CASSKKAGPEGNEQFF.

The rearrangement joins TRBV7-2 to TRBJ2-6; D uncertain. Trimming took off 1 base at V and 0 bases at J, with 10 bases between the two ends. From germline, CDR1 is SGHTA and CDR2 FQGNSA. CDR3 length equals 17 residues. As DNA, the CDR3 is TGTGCCAGCAGCTTAGGTCGATGGGTCTCTGGGGCCAACGTCCTGACTTTC. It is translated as CASSLGRWVSGANVLTF.

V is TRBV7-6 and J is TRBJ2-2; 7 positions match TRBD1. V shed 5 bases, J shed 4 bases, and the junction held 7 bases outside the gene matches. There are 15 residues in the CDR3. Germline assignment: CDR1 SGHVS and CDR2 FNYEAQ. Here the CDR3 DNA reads TGTGCCAGCAGCCCCTCCGACAGGGCCACCGGGGAGCTGTTTTTT. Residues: CASSPSDRATGELFF.

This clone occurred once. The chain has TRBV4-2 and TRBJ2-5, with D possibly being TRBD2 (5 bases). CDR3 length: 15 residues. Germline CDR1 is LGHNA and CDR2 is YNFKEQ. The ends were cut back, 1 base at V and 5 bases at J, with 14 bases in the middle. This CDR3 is CASSQGGEVSETQYF. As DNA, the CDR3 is TGTGCCAGCAGCCAAGGGGGAGAGGTATCGGAGACCCAGTACTTC.

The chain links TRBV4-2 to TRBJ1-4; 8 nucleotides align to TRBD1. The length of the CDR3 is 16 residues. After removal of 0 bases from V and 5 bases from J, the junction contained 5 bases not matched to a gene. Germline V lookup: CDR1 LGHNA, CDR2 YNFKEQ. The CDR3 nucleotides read TGTGCCAGCAGCCAAGATGTACGGACAGGGAATGAAAAACTGTTTTTT. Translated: CASSQDVRTGNEKLFF.

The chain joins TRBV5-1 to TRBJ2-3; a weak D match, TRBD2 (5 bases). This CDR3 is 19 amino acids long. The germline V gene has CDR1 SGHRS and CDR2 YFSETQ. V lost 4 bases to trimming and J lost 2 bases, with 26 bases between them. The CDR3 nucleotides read TGCGCCAGCAGCACCCTAGGGAGCCCTGGGGTGACTAACACAGATACGCAGTATTTT. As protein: CASSTLGSPGVTNTDTQYF.

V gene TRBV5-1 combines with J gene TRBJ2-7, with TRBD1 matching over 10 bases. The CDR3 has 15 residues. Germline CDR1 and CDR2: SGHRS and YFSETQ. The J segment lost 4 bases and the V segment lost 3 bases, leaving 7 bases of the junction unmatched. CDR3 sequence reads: CASSSTGTGAYEQYF. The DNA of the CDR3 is TGCGCCAGCAGCTCGACCGGGACAGGGGCTTACGAGCAGTACTTC.